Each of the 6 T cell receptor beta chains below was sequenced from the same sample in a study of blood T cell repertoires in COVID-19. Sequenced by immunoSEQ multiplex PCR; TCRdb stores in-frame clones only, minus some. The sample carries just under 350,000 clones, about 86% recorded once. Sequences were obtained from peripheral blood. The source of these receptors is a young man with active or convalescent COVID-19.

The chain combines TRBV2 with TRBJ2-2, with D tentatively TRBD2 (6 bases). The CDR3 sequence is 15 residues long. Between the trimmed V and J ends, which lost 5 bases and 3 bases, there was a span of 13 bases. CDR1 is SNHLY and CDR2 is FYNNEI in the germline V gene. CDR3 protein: CASSSPGAYTGELFF. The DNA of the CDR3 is TGTGCCAGCAGTTCACCGGGAGCATACACCGGGGAGCTGTTTTTT.

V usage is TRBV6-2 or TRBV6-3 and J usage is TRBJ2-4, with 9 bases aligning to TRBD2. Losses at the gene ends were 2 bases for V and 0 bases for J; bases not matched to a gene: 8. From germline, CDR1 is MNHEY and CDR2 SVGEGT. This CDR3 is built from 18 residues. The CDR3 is CASSYPLTSGRAKNIQYF. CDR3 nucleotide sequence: TGTGCCAGCAGTTACCCATTGACTAGCGGACGAGCCAAAAACATTCAGTACTTC.

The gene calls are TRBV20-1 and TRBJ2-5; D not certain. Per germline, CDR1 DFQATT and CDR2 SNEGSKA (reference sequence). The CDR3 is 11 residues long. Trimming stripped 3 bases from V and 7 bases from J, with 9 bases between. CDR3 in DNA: TGCAGTGCTAGGGCAGAATGGACCCAGTACTTC. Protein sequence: CSARAEWTQYF.

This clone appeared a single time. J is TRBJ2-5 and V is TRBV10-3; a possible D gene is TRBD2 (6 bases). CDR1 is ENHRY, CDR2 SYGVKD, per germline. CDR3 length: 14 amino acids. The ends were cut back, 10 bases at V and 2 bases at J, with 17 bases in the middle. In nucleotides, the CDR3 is TGTGCCACTACCATGGGCGGGACTCAAGAGACCCAGTACTTC. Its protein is CATTMGGTQETQYF.

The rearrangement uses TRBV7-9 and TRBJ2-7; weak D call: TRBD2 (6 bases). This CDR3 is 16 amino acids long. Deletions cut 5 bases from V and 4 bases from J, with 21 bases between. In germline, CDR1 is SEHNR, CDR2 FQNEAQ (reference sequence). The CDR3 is CASSDISLRGTYEQYF. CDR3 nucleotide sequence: TGTGCCAGCAGCGACATTAGCCTACGAGGGACTTACGAGCAGTACTTC.

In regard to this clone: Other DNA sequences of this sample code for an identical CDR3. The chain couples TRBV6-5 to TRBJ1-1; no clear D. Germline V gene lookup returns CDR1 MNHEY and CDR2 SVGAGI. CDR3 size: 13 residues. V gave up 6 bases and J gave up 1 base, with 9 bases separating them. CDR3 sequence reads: CASSPRGNTEAFF. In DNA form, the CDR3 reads TGTGCCAGCAGCCCCCGAGGGAACACTGAAGCTTTCTTT.